This section outlines one T cell receptor beta chain sequence together with its context. What it binds is not known. From the reads, TCRdb called clonotypes with MiXCR, one entry per CDR3 protein. Altogether about 830,000 distinct CDR3 sequences are present, roughly 33% being singletons, with the ten largest covering 9.5% to 15%. The data derive from a study of T cell repertoires in cytomegalovirus infection. Whole-study context: Through public TCR beta signatures, both CMV infection and matching HLA type were indicated.

V lost 3 bases, J lost 6 bases, and 14 bases lay in between. The CDR3 contains 14 residues. The TCR sequence derives from a human donor in good health (CMV status not recorded). Some clones in this sample may be carry-over from other donors' samples. V gene TRBV12-3 or TRBV12-4 combines with J gene TRBJ1-1, with a tentative D call TRBD1 (5 bases). Specimen: cultured CD8+ T cells from PBMCs, collected from culture after CMV antigen stimulation. The chain's CDR3 is CASSFRGLDAEAFF. The CDR3 DNA reads as TGTGCCAGCAGTTTTAGGGGATTAGACGCTGAAGCTTTCTTT.